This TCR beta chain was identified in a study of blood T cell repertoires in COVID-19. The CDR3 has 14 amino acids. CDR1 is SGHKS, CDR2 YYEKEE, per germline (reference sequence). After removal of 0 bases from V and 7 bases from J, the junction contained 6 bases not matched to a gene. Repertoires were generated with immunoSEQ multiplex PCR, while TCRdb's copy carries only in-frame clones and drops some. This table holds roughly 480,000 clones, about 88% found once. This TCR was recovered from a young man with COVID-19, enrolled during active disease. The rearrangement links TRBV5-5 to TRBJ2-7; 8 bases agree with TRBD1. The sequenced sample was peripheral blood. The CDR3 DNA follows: TGTGCCAGCAGCTTGGCGGGGACAGGAACTGAGCAGTACTTC. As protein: CASSLAGTGTEQYF. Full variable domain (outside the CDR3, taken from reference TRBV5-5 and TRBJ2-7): DAGVTQSPTHLIKTRGQQVTLRCSPISGHKSVSWYQQVLGQGPQFIFQYYEKEERGRGNFPDRFSARQFPNYSSELNVNALLLGDSALYLCASSLAGTGTEQYFGPGTRLTVT.